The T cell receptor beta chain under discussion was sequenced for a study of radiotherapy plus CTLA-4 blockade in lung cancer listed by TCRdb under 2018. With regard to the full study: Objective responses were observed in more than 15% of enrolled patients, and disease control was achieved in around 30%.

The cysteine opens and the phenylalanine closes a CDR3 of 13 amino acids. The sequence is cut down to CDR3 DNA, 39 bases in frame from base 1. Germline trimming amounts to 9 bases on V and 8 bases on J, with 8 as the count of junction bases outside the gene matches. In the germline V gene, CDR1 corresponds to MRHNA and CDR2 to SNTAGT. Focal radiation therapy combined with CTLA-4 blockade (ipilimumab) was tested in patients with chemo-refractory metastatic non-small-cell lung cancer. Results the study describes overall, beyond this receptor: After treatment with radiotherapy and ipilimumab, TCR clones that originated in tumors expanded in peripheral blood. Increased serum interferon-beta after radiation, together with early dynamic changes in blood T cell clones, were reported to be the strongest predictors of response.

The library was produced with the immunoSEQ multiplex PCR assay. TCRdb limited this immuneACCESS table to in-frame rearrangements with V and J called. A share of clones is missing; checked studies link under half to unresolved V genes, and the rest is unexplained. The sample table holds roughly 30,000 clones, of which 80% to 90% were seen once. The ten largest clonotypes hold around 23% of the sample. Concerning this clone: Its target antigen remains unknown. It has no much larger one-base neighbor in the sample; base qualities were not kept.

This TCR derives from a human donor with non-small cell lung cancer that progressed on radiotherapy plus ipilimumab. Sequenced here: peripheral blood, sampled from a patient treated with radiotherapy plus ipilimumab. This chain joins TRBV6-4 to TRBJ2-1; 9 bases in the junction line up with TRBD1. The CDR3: CARGQGGMDEQFF. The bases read TGTGCCAGGGGACAGGGAGGTATGGATGAGCAGTTCTTC.